This TCR beta chain was identified in a study of CD8 T cells in Susac syndrome. Worth noting for this clonotype: The target antigen is unknown.

It was with random hexamers that 0.5 to 1 ug RNA was reverse transcribed. With immunoSEQ multiplex PCR, TCR beta CDR3 was amplified across 54 Vbeta and 13 Jbeta. Each CDR3 protein gets one entry after TCRdb re-called the immunoSEQ multiplex PCR reads with MiXCR. The sample lists under 200,000 distinct CDR3 sequences; about 90% were seen once. Trimming cost V 3 bases and J 4 bases, with 10 bases left between them. CDR3 length equals 13 residues. Germline V gene data show CDR1 as LNHDA and CDR2 as SQIVND (reference sequence). CD8+ and CD4+ T cells circulating in blood were sequenced for TCR beta. TEMRA cells were FACS-enriched, and CD8+ and CD4+ T cells were isolated negatively. Study-wide results and caveats: The authors acknowledged that the study's TCR sequencing and HLA analysis involved relatively few individuals.

The TCR was taken from a human donor in good health. The chain employs TRBV19 and TRBJ2-7; tentative D call: TRBD1 (5 bases). Material for sequencing was CD4+ T cells from PBMCs. CDR3 nucleotides: TGTGCCAGTAGTATCAGGGAAGGATACGAGCAGTACTTC. It encodes CASSIREGYEQYF.